This TCR beta chain came from a study of regulatory T cells in long-lasting Graves disease. Regarding the study as a whole: Clonotypes that were public and shared totalled roughly 3,000 in persistent patients versus 966 in new patients. Researchers reported studying only peripheral blood, not thyroid tissue.

This clonotype showed up many times. Its antigen is not known. CDR3 length: 14 residues. The germline CDR1 and CDR2 sequences are SGHAT and FQNNGV. The J segment lost 4 bases and the V segment lost 5 bases, leaving 7 bases of the junction unmatched. HTBI primers from iRepertoire and Arm-PCR of CDR3 regions yielded the TCR beta libraries. MiXCR was run by TCRdb on the multiplex PCR reads, yielding one entry per CDR3 protein. The sample lists about 210,000 distinct CDR3 sequences; roughly a fifth were seen once. The time point here: newly diagnosed GD, antithyroid drugs for less than 3 months. Extracted PBMC RNA gave rise to the TCR library. These data were also reused for a study on T cells in Graves' hyperthyroidism and ophthalmopathy. That publication notes: Researchers ran a first-round RT-PCR on the TCR CDR3 using the HTBI primer set.

This chain joins TRBV11-2 and TRBJ1-1; 7 nucleotides line up with TRBD1. The receptor comes from a woman aged 30 to 39 with Graves disease. Sample: peripheral blood mononuclear cells (PBMCs), taken at new diagnosis, from a patient treated with antithyroid drugs. CDR3 region: CASSPRQGFTEAFF. The CDR3 coding sequence is TGTGCCAGCAGCCCCCGACAGGGCTTCACTGAAGCTTTCTTT.